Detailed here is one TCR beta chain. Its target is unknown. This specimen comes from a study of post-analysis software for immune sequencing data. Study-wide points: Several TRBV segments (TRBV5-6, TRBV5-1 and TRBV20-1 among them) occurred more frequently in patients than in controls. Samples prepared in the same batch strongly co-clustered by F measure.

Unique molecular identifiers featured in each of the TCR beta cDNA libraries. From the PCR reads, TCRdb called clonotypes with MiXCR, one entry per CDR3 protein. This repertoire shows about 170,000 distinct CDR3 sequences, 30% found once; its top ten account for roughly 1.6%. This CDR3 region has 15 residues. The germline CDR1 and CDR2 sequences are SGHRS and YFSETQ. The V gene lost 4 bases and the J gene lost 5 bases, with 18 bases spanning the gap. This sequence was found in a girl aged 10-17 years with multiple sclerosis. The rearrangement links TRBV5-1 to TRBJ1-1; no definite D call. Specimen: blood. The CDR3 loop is CASSPGRRSETEAFF. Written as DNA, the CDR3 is TGCGCCAGCAGCCCTGGAAGGCGGTCAGAGACTGAAGCTTTCTTT.